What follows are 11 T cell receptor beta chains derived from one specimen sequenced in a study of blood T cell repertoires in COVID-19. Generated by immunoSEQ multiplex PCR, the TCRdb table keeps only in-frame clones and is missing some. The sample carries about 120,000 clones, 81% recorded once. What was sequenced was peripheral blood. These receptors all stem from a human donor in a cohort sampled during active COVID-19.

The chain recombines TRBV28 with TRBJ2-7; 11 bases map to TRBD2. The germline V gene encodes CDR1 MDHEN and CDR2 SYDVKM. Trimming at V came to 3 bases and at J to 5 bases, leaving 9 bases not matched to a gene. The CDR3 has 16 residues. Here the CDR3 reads CASSFGRLAGIHEQYF. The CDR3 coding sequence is TGTGCCAGCAGTTTCGGGAGACTAGCGGGAATCCACGAGCAGTACTTC.

CDR3 residues: CSASSRLAGGGTQYF. The CDR3 DNA is TGCAGTGCTAGTTCGCGGCTAGCGGGAGGGGGTACGCAGTATTTT. The genes are TRBV20-1 and TRBJ2-3; 12 bases match TRBD2. From germline, CDR1 is DFQATT and CDR2 SNEGSKA (reference sequence). Losses at the gene ends were 3 bases for V and 8 bases for J; bases not matched to a gene: 9. This CDR3 spans 15 amino acids.

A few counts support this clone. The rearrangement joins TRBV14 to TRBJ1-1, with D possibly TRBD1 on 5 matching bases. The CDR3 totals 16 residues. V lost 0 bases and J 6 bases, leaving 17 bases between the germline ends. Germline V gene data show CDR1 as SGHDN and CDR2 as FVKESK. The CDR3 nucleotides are TGTGCCAGCAGCCAAGAAGCGCAGATCGGGGGAGCTGAAGCTTTCTTT. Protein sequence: CASSQEAQIGGAEAFF.

The DNA of the CDR3 is TGTGCCAGCAGCGTAGGGGCGGGGCAGCATGGCTACACCTTC. Its protein product is CASSVGAGQHGYTF. V usage is TRBV9 and J usage is TRBJ1-2; D perhaps matches TRBD1 (5 bases). Between the trimmed V and J ends, which lost 0 bases and 6 bases, there was a span of 12 bases. The germline CDR1 and CDR2 sequences are SGDLS and YYNGEE. This CDR3 is built from 14 residues.

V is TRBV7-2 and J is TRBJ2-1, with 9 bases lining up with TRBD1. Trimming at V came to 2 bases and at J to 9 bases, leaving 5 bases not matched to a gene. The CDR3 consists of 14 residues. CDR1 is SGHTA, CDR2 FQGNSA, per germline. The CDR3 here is CASSLHGTGTEQFF. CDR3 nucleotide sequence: TGTGCCAGCAGCTTACACGGGACAGGGACTGAGCAGTTCTTC. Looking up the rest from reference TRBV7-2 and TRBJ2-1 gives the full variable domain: GAGVSQSPSNKVTEKGKDVELRCDPISGHTALYWYRQSLGQGLEFLIYFQGNSAPDKSGLPSDRFSAERTGGSVSTLTIQRTQQEDSAVYLCASSLHGTGTEQFFGPGTRLTVL.

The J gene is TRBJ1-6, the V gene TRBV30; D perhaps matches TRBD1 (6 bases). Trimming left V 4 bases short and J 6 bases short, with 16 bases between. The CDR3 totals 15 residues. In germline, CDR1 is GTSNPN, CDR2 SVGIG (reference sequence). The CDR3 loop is CAWTGENGVNSPLHF. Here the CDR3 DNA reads TGTGCCTGGACAGGGGAGAATGGAGTTAATTCACCCCTCCACTTT. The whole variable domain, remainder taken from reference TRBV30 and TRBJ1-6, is SQTIHQWPATLVQPVGSPLSLECTVEGTSNPNLYWYRQAAGRGLQLLFYSVGIGQISSEVPQNLSASRPQDRQFILSSKKLLLSDSGFYLCAWTGENGVNSPLHFGNGTRLTVT.

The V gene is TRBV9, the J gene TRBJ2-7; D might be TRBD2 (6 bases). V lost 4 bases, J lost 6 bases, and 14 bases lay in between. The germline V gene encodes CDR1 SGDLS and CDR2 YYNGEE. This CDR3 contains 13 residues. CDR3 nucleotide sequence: TGTGCCAGCAGCCCAGAGCGGGTTCCCGAGCAGTACTTC. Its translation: CASSPERVPEQYF. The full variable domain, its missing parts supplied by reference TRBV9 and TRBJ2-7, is DSGVTQTPKHLITATGQRVTLRCSPRSGDLSVYWYQQSLDQGLQFLIQYYNGEERAKGNILERFSAQQFPDLHSELNLSSLELGDSALYFCASSPERVPEQYFGPGTRLTVT.

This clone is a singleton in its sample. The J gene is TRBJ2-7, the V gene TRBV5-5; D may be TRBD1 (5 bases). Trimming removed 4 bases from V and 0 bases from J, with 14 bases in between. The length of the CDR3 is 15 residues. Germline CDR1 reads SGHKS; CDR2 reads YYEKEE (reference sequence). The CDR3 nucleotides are TGTGCCAGCAGCCGACAGTCGAGGAGCTCCTACGAGCAGTACTTC. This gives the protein CASSRQSRSSYEQYF.

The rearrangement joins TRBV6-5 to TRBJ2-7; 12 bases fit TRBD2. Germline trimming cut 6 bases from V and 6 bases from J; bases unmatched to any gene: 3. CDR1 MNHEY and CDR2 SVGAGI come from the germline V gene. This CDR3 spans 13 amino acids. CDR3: CASRTSGSFEQYF. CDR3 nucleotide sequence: TGTGCCAGCAGGACTAGCGGGAGTTTCGAGCAGTACTTC.

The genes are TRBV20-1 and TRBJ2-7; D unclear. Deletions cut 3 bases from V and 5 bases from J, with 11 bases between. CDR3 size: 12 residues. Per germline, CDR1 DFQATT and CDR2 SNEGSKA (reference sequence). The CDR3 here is CSASKQTHEQYF. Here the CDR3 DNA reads TGCAGTGCTAGTAAACAGACCCACGAGCAGTACTTC.

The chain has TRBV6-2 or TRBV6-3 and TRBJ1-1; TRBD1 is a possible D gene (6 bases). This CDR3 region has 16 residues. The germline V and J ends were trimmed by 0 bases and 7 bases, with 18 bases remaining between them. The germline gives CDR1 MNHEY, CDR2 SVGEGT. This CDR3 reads CASSYSRMGSDSEAFF. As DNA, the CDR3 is TGTGCCAGCAGTTACTCGCGGATGGGATCGGACAGTGAAGCTTTCTTT.